This entry lists 28 T cell receptor beta chains sequenced from one sample in a study of vaccination and CD4 T cells after COVID-19. Cultured CD4+ T cells had their DNA profiled by the Oncomine TCR Beta short-read assay. TCRdb ran MiXCR on the PCR reads and lists one entry per CDR3 protein. The data contain 10,000 to 15,000 distinct CDR3 sequences, 59% of them seen just once; the ten biggest clones take up roughly 13%. These TCRs' antigens remain unknown. Treatment of the sample: roughly 10-day PBMC culture with coronavirus spike peptide pools or control peptides (ViraFEST assay). Sequenced sample: CD4+ T cells from blood, cultured in vitro. The receptor source for this set is a human donor who had recovered from COVID-19.

The chain recombines TRBV20-1 with TRBJ2-4, with TRBD2 matching over 12 bases. V shed 6 bases and J 0 bases; nucleotides not matched to a gene: 3. Germline CDR1 DFQATT, CDR2 SNEGSKA (reference sequence). The CDR3 sequence is 15 residues long. In DNA form, the CDR3 reads TGCAGTGCCGAGGGACTAGCGGGAGCCAAAAACATTCAGTACTTC. Translation gives CSAEGLAGAKNIQYF.

The gene calls are TRBV5-1 and TRBJ2-7; D is uncertain. From germline, CDR1 is SGHRS and CDR2 YFSETQ. V lost 0 bases to trimming and J lost 5 bases, with 12 bases between them. The CDR3 extends over 14 amino acids. The CDR3 sequence: CASSLEGIADEQYF. The CDR3 nucleotides read TGCGCCAGCAGCTTGGAAGGGATTGCCGACGAGCAGTACTTC.

Written as DNA, the CDR3 is TGCGCCAGCAGCTTGGATCTGGTCTACAATGAGCAGTTCTTC. Translating gives CASSLDLVYNEQFF. This chain links TRBV5-1 with TRBJ2-1; D remains ambiguous. V was clipped by 0 bases and J by 3 bases, with 7 bases between them. This CDR3 has 14 amino acids. CDR1 is SGHRS, CDR2 YFSETQ, per germline.

V and J are TRBV19 and TRBJ2-1, with unresolved D. Looked up from germline, CDR1 is LNHDA and CDR2 is SQIVND (reference sequence). The V end lost 1 base, the J end lost 4 bases, and 14 bases lay between the germline ends. The CDR3 is 16 amino acids. CDR3 nucleotides: TGTGCCAGTAGTATAGGCCCTCAAGGCACTTACAATGAGCAGTTCTTC. This gives the protein CASSIGPQGTYNEQFF.

The rearrangement uses TRBV28 and TRBJ2-2; 10 nucleotides match TRBD1. Germline V gene data show CDR1 as MDHEN and CDR2 as SYDVKM. The CDR3 has 15 residues. V was pared by 10 bases and J by 6 bases, with 11 bases of the junction left unmatched. The CDR3 sequence: CANRTRQGAAGELFF. The CDR3 DNA reads TGTGCCAACAGAACTCGACAGGGGGCGGCCGGGGAGCTGTTTTTT.

Here the CDR3 DNA reads TGCATACCGAACCGGGACAGGGGGTCTAATTTATCCTACGAGCAGTACTTC. This translates into CIPNRDRGSNLSYEQYF. The rearrangement uses TRBV20-1 and TRBJ2-7, with 11 bases aligning to TRBD1. The CDR3 runs to 17 residues. Germline V lookup: CDR1 DFQATT, CDR2 SNEGSKA (reference sequence).

J is TRBJ2-5 and V is TRBV6-1, with 7 bases aligning to TRBD2. Germline CDR1 is MNHNS and CDR2 is SASEGT. J was trimmed by 1 base and V by 10 bases; bases with no gene match: 9. The CDR3 spans 14 residues. CDR3 amino acids: CATSRPSGQETQYF. In DNA, the CDR3 is TGTGCCACCTCCCGGCCTAGCGGCCAAGAGACCCAGTACTTC.

The J gene is TRBJ2-4, the V gene TRBV20-1; the D is unclear. The germline gives CDR1 DFQATT, CDR2 SNEGSKA (reference sequence). The CDR3 has 15 amino acids. The V gene lost 8 bases and the J gene lost 2 bases, with 19 bases spanning the gap. The CDR3 DNA reads TGCAGTACAGAGTCGTCCCGCGGATCCAAAAACATTCAGTACTTC. Translated: CSTESSRGSKNIQYF.

The chain employs TRBV5-1 and TRBJ2-3, with TRBD2 as a possible D gene (7 bases). V was clipped by 0 bases and J by 6 bases, with 14 bases between them. This CDR3 has 15 residues. Per germline, CDR1 SGHRS and CDR2 YFSETQ. The CDR3 loop reads CASSLAAGAVDTQYF. The CDR3 DNA reads as TGCGCCAGCAGCTTGGCCGCGGGGGCGGTGGATACGCAGTATTTT. The entire variable domain, with the rest obtained from reference TRBV5-1 and TRBJ2-3, is as follows: KAGVTQTPRYLIKTRGQQVTLSCSPISGHRSVSWYQQTPGQGLQFLFEYFSETQRNKGNFPGRFSGRQFSNSRSEMNVSTLELGDSALYLCASSLAAGAVDTQYFGPGTRLTVL.

The rearrangement links TRBV20-1 to TRBJ2-7; possible D gene TRBD1, 6 bases. CDR3 size: 12 residues. V gave up 6 bases and J gave up 2 bases, with 11 bases separating them. The germline gives CDR1 DFQATT, CDR2 SNEGSKA (reference sequence). CDR3 DNA sequence: TGCAGTGCACCCCGGGACACCTACGAGCAGTACTTC. This sequence encodes CSAPRDTYEQYF.

The chain uses TRBV28 and TRBJ2-4, with D possibly matching TRBD2 (6 bases). The germline gives CDR1 MDHEN, CDR2 SYDVKM. V lost 3 bases and J 0 bases, leaving 6 bases between the germline ends. The CDR3 spans 14 residues. The CDR3 DNA reads as TGTGCCAGCAGTTTGGGACTAGCCAAAAACATTCAGTACTTC. Translating it yields CASSLGLAKNIQYF.

The chain uses TRBV6-4 and TRBJ2-2, with 7 bases lining up with TRBD2. Germline CDR1 and CDR2: MRHNA and SNTAGT. Trimming at V came to 0 bases and at J to 4 bases, leaving 2 bases not matched to a gene. This CDR3 comprises 15 residues. The CDR3 nucleotides are TGTGCCAGCAGTGACTCGAGGGAGGGCACCGGGGAGCTGTTTTTT. Protein sequence: CASSDSREGTGELFF.

The CDR3 nucleotides are TGTGCCTGGGGCCCGGGGGGAGAGACCCAGTACTTC. It specifies CAWGPGGETQYF. J is TRBJ2-5 and V is TRBV30; 7 bases are a match to TRBD2. V shed 5 bases and J 4 bases; nucleotides not matched to a gene: 4. The length of the CDR3 is 12 residues. Germline CDR1 is GTSNPN and CDR2 is SVGIG (reference sequence).

The chain carries TRBV20-1 and TRBJ2-7, with 14 bases fitting TRBD2. CDR1 is DFQATT and CDR2 is SNEGSKA in the germline V gene (reference sequence). The J segment lost 4 bases and the V segment lost 3 bases, leaving 5 bases of the junction unmatched. The CDR3 consists of 15 residues. The CDR3 is CSARGTSGRAYEQYF. CDR3 bases: TGCAGTGCTAGGGGGACTAGCGGGAGAGCGTACGAGCAGTACTTC.

The chain joins TRBV2 to TRBJ2-3, with a tentative D call TRBD1 (5 bases). The CDR3 sequence is 14 residues long. Germline values: CDR1 SNHLY, CDR2 FYNNEI. Trimming pared 5 bases from V and 0 bases from J, leaving 9 bases between. CDR3 sequence reads: CASSWTQSTDTQYF. The CDR3 DNA follows: TGTGCCAGCAGTTGGACACAGAGCACAGATACGCAGTATTTT.

This clonotype was recorded a few times. The chain employs TRBV20-1 and TRBJ2-6, with 7 bases identical to TRBD2. V lost 6 bases and J lost 0; bases outside the gene matches: 5. Germline V CDR1 and CDR2: DFQATT, SNEGSKA (reference sequence). The CDR3 has 15 amino acids. CDR3 DNA: TGCAGTGCACGGGAGGTTCTCTCTGGGGCCAACGTCCTGACTTTC. Translated, it gives CSAREVLSGANVLTF.

In this sample, this clonotype turned up a few times. This chain uses TRBV5-1 with TRBJ1-2; D unresolved. The CDR3 length is 12 residues. V was shortened by 0 bases and J by 8 bases, with 8 bases between the two germline ends. Germline-derived CDR1 and CDR2 are SGHRS and YFSETQ. The CDR3 reads CASSLDLGGYTF. CDR3 bases: TGCGCCAGCAGCTTGGATCTTGGAGGCTACACCTTC. Using reference TRBV5-1 and TRBJ1-2 for the parts outside the CDR3, the full variable domain is KAGVTQTPRYLIKTRGQQVTLSCSPISGHRSVSWYQQTPGQGLQFLFEYFSETQRNKGNFPGRFSGRQFSNSRSEMNVSTLELGDSALYLCASSLDLGGYTFGSGTRLTVV.

The J gene is TRBJ1-5, the V gene TRBV12-3 or TRBV12-4; D is perhaps TRBD1 (5 bases). V shed 4 bases and J shed 0 bases, with 7 bases lying between them. This CDR3 region has 14 residues. This CDR3 reads CASSWTNSNQPQHF. CDR3 DNA sequence: TGTGCCAGCAGTTGGACAAATAGCAATCAGCCCCAGCATTTT.

The chain links TRBV23-1 to TRBJ2-5, with D hard to call. TRBV23-1 is marked as an open reading frame, function uncertain. V was clipped by 9 bases and J by 5 bases, with 16 bases between them. CDR3 length equals 13 residues. The chain's CDR3 is CARAPAGRETQYF. The CDR3 coding sequence is TGCGCCAGGGCACCAGCCGGGCGTGAGACCCAGTACTTC.

This clonotype has just one count. This chain uses TRBV2 with TRBJ1-2; D is uncertain. Trimming pared 4 bases from V and 3 bases from J, leaving 9 bases between. The CDR3 is 13 residues long. Germline V gives CDR1 SNHLY, CDR2 FYNNEI. The CDR3 bases are TGTGCCAGCAGTGGATGGGCGGACTATGGCTACACCTTC. This sequence encodes CASSGWADYGYTF.

The table lists this clonotype with a few counts. J is TRBJ2-3 and V is TRBV6-1, with D uncertain. CDR1 and CDR2 (germline): MNHNS, SASEGT. The CDR3 loop spans 11 amino acids. Trimming removed 5 bases at V and 3 bases at J, with 3 bases between. The chain's CDR3 is CASSMTDTQYF. The CDR3 DNA sequence: TGTGCCAGCAGTATGACAGATACGCAGTATTTT.

The table lists this clonotype with a few counts. V usage is TRBV2 and J usage is TRBJ1-5, with TRBD1 matching over 7 bases. Germline V gives CDR1 SNHLY, CDR2 FYNNEI. The CDR3 contains 13 residues. J was trimmed by 6 bases and V by 6 bases; bases with no gene match: 5. Here the CDR3 reads CASRDREGQPQHF. CDR3 coding DNA: TGTGCCAGCAGAGACAGGGAAGGTCAGCCCCAGCATTTT.

The chain couples TRBV20-1 to TRBJ1-4; no firm D call. The CDR3 totals 11 residues. The germline V gene has CDR1 DFQATT and CDR2 SNEGSKA (reference sequence). V shed 5 bases and J shed 8 bases, with 9 bases lying between them. The CDR3: CSAWKTEKLFF. For the CDR3, the DNA is TGCAGTGCTTGGAAGACAGAAAAACTGTTTTTT.

The rearrangement links TRBV6-1 to TRBJ1-2; 9 positions match TRBD1. Germline assignment: CDR1 MNHNS and CDR2 SASEGT. This CDR3 is 15 amino acids long. The V segment lost 5 bases and the J segment 1 base; nucleotides outside the gene matches: 5. The CDR3 nucleotides are TGTGCCAGCAGTCTGACAGGGGGAGTTAACTATGGCTACACCTTC. Translating it yields CASSLTGGVNYGYTF.

V usage is TRBV24-1 and J usage is TRBJ2-7; D possibly matches TRBD1 or TRBD2 (6 bases each). V was shortened by 7 bases and J by 1 base, with 16 bases between the two germline ends. Germline CDR1 reads KGHDR; CDR2 reads SFDVKD. CDR3 length equals 15 residues. This CDR3 reads CATSGGQGNSYEQYF. CDR3 coding DNA: TGTGCCACCAGCGGGGGTCAGGGGAATTCCTACGAGCAGTACTTC.

The chain is built from TRBV6-1 and TRBJ1-6; D uncertain. The germline V gene encodes CDR1 MNHNS and CDR2 SASEGT. This CDR3 contains 14 residues. The V end lost 6 bases, the J end lost 7 bases, and 13 bases lay between the germline ends. For the CDR3, the DNA is TGTGCCAGCAGCCGTAGTGGACCCAATTCACCCCTCCACTTT. This gives the protein CASSRSGPNSPLHF.

The CDR3 loop reads CASSSGLFGDTQYF. As DNA, the CDR3 is TGTGCCAGCAGCTCAGGACTATTTGGAGATACGCAGTATTTT. The rearrangement uses TRBV7-7 and TRBJ2-3, with D perhaps matching TRBD2 (6 bases). Germline loops: CDR1 SSHAT, CDR2 FNYEAQ (reference sequence). CDR3 length: 14 residues. Trimming took off 4 bases at V and 5 bases at J, with 13 bases between the two ends. Full variable domain (remainder filled in from reference TRBV7-7 and TRBJ2-3): GAGVSQSPRYKVTKRGQDVTLRCDPISSHATLYWYQQALGQGPEFLTYFNYEAQPDKSGLPSDRFSAERPEGSISTLTIQRTEQRDSAMYRCASSSGLFGDTQYFGPGTRLTVL.

For this clonotype: The CDR3 end shows no conserved phenylalanine or tryptophan, and so a read error is likely. Because the CDR3's place on the DNA is in doubt, the DNA is left out and the CDR3 is given as listed by TCRdb. The chain carries TRBV21-1 and TRBJ2-1; TRBD2, the D gene given by the table, was not confirmed from the DNA. TRBV21-1 is annotated as a pseudogene. The CDR3 totals 18 residues, both ends included. CDR3 loop: CASSKTGGSGISYNEQFI.